The rows below give T cell receptor beta chains drawn from one sample of a study of blood T cell repertoires in COVID-19. Clones were read by immunoSEQ multiplex PCR, and TCRdb kept only the in-frame ones, dropping some. Of 100,000 or so clones listed, about 80% were seen once; the top ten hold just under 20%. What was sequenced was peripheral blood. The receptors were gathered from a woman in her sixties or seventies with acute or convalescent COVID-19. CDR3s include the opening cysteine and the closing phenylalanine or tryptophan. D genes are given only for firm matches. Not every row has a clone size; where given, it reads once, few, many or a size class.

clone_size d_call j_call v_call cdr3_nt cdr3_aa
- - TRBJ1-1 TRBV2 TGTGCCAGCAGTACGGGACAGAACACTGAAGCTTTCTTT CASSTGQNTEAFF
once - TRBJ1-2 TRBV6-5 TGTGCCAGCAGTTCAGGGGACGTCTGGGTCTATGGCTACACCTTC CASSSGDVWVYGYTF
- TRBD2 TRBJ2-4 TRBV7-8 TGTGCCAGCAGCTTAGAATTAGCGGGGGAGAACATTCAGTACTTC CASSLELAGENIQYF
- - TRBJ1-6 TRBV19 TGTGCCAGTAGTCCGCAACAGGGTGGGAATTCACCCCTCCACTTT CASSPQQGGNSPLHF
few - TRBJ1-2 TRBV7-9 TGTGCCAGCAGCTTAGTAGGCGGGGACGGCTATGGCTACACCTTC CASSLVGGDGYGYTF
- TRBD1 TRBJ1-4 TRBV14 TGTGCCAGCAGCCTCAGAGGGACAGGGAGCGGGAAACTGTTTTTT CASSLRGTGSGKLFF
- - TRBJ2-1 TRBV10-1 TGCGCCAGCAGTGAGGGTCGTAAACAGGAGCAGTTCTTC CASSEGRKQEQFF
once - TRBJ1-4 TRBV7-9 TGTGCCAGCAGTAGTACGGGAAGGCTAAATGAAAAACTGTTTTTT CASSSTGRLNEKLFF
once - TRBJ2-7 TRBV2 TGTGCCAGCAGCCGGATGGGCGGGGGCGATTACGAGCAGTACTTC CASSRMGGGDYEQYF
- TRBD2 TRBJ2-3 TRBV27 TGTGCCAGCAGTCGGACTAGCGGGGCCACAGATACGCAGTATTTT CASSRTSGATDTQYF